The 23 T cell receptor beta chains below all came from one sample that was sequenced in a study of blood T cell repertoires in COVID-19. TCRdb's copy holds only in-frame clones and misses some; the assay was immunoSEQ multiplex PCR. The sample lists 66,000 or so clones; roughly 77% were seen once. Sequencing was performed on peripheral blood. Receptors were obtained from a human donor in a cohort sampled during active COVID-19.

The chain uses TRBV5-1 and TRBJ1-2; 12 positions match TRBD1. The length of the CDR3 is 15 residues. Germline CDR1 and CDR2: SGHRS and YFSETQ. V was pared by 4 bases and J by 2 bases, with 3 bases of the junction left unmatched. CDR3 bases: TGCGCCAGCAGCACGGGACAGGGGGCGAACTATGGCTACACCTTC. The encoded protein is CASSTGQGANYGYTF.

This chain connects TRBV6-6 to TRBJ1-1, with D unclear. The CDR3 is 13 residues long. Trimming took off 0 bases at V and 6 bases at J, with 8 bases between the two ends. Germline V gene data show CDR1 as MNHNY and CDR2 as SVGAGI (reference sequence). The DNA for the CDR3 is TGTGCCAGCAGTTACTCAATCGCGGCTGAAGCTTTCTTT. It yields the protein CASSYSIAAEAFF.

This chain joins TRBV5-1 and TRBJ2-4; D gene uncertain. The CDR3 runs to 14 residues. V shed 4 bases and J shed 5 bases, with 13 bases lying between them. From germline, CDR1 is SGHRS and CDR2 YFSETQ. CDR3 sequence (DNA): TGCGCCAGCAGCCCCGCCCTATACGAAAACATTCAGTACTTC. Translation: CASSPALYENIQYF.

The gene calls are TRBV6-6 and TRBJ2-2, with a possible D match to TRBD1 (6 bases). Germline loops: CDR1 MNHNY, CDR2 SVGAGI (reference sequence). CDR3 size: 13 residues. Trimming took 7 bases from V and 6 from J, leaving 12 bases between them. CDR3: CASKQQGPGELFF. The CDR3 DNA reads as TGTGCCAGCAAACAACAGGGACCCGGGGAGCTGTTTTTT.

The rearrangement links TRBV7-8 to TRBJ2-7, with 11 bases fitting TRBD1. Germline V gene sequence: CDR1 SGHVS, CDR2 FQNEAQ. V dropped 3 bases and J dropped 6; count of bases not matched to a gene: 10. The length of the CDR3 is 16 residues. CDR3 protein: CASSLDGQGALGEQYF. The CDR3 bases are TGTGCCAGCAGCTTGGATGGACAGGGGGCACTCGGCGAGCAGTACTTC.

This clone was detected only once. The chain employs TRBV18 and TRBJ2-6; D unclear. CDR3 length: 16 amino acids. CDR1 and CDR2 (germline): KGHSH, LQKENI. The germline V and J ends were trimmed by 1 base and 4 bases, with 11 bases remaining between them. The CDR3 spells CASSPLSPSGANVLTF. The DNA of the CDR3 is TGTGCCAGCTCACCACTCTCTCCCTCCGGGGCCAACGTCCTGACTTTC.

The chain uses TRBV7-3 and TRBJ2-3; 7 bases are a match to TRBD2. The CDR3 is 15 residues long. Germline lookup yields CDR1 SGHTA and CDR2 FQGTGA. The V and J ends lost 4 bases and 4 bases, in that order; junction bases with no gene match: 8. The CDR3 protein is CASSSGLREPDTQYF. CDR3 sequence (DNA): TGTGCCAGCAGCTCAGGGTTGCGGGAGCCAGATACGCAGTATTTT.

The CDR3 nucleotides are TGCGCCAGCAGCGCGCGGGACAGGGAGACTGGTGAGCAGTTCTTC. Residues: CASSARDRETGEQFF. The V call is TRBV5-1, the J call TRBJ2-1, with 9 bases lining up with TRBD1. Germline V lookup: CDR1 SGHRS, CDR2 YFSETQ. This CDR3 spans 15 amino acids. V dropped 4 bases and J dropped 9; count of bases not matched to a gene: 11.

The chain combines TRBV12-3 or TRBV12-4 with TRBJ2-7, with a weak D call TRBD2 (6 bases). V dropped 2 bases and J dropped 3 bases, with 8 bases sitting between them. The CDR3 spans 13 residues. The CDR3 sequence is CASSLTSRYEQYF. CDR3 nucleotides: TGTGCCAGCAGTTTAACTAGCCGCTACGAGCAGTACTTC.

The genes are TRBV9 and TRBJ2-6, with TRBD1 identical over 8 bases. The V gene end was trimmed by 2 bases and the J gene end by 1 base; junction bases not matched to a gene: 5. The germline CDR1 and CDR2 sequences are SGDLS and YYNGEE. The CDR3 contains 17 residues. CDR3 bases: TGTGCCAGCAGCGTTGGCAGGGGGCCGTCTGGGGCCAACGTCCTGACTTTC. Protein sequence: CASSVGRGPSGANVLTF.

The chain combines TRBV9 with TRBJ1-5, with unresolved D. The CDR3 is made up of 14 amino acids. Deletions cut 0 bases from V and 4 bases from J, with 8 bases between. Per germline, CDR1 SGDLS and CDR2 YYNGEE. This chain's CDR3 is CASSVGTVNQPQHF. Here the CDR3 DNA reads TGTGCCAGCAGCGTAGGAACGGTAAATCAGCCCCAGCATTTT.

This clone showed up just a few times. This chain links TRBV11-2 with TRBJ2-7; D gene ambiguous. The CDR3 has 12 residues. The germline V gene has CDR1 SGHAT and CDR2 FQNNGV. Between the trimmed V and J ends, which lost 5 bases and 2 bases, there was a span of 7 bases. The CDR3 DNA follows: TGTGCCAGCAGCCGAGGAACCTACGAGCAGTACTTC. Translation: CASSRGTYEQYF.

The rearrangement joins TRBV5-1 to TRBJ2-7, with a tentative D call TRBD2 (6 bases). V was cut by 0 bases and J by 4 bases, with 17 bases left in between. The CDR3 covers 16 residues. The germline CDR1 and CDR2 sequences are SGHRS and YFSETQ. For the CDR3, the DNA is TGCGCCAGCAGCTTGGAAGTGGGAGGACACCTTTACGAGCAGTACTTC. It codes for CASSLEVGGHLYEQYF.

This clone was seen more than once but under ten times. The chain joins TRBV7-9 to TRBJ1-4; 12 bases line up with TRBD1. From germline, CDR1 is SEHNR and CDR2 FQNEAQ (reference sequence). The CDR3 has 17 residues. After removal of 4 bases from V and 5 bases from J, the junction contained 8 bases not matched to a gene. The CDR3 DNA reads as TGTGCCAGCAGCTCAGTCCCGGGACAGGGGGCAAATGAAAAACTGTTTTTT. Amino acid sequence: CASSSVPGQGANEKLFF.

The chain joins TRBV6-2 or TRBV6-3 to TRBJ2-7; D is unresolved. Trimming removed 2 bases at V and 5 bases at J, with 10 bases between. The CDR3 totals 13 residues. Germline V CDR1 and CDR2: MNHEY, SVGEGT. The CDR3 DNA sequence: TGTGCCAGCAGTTACGGAGATCTTAACGAGCAGTACTTC. It translates to CASSYGDLNEQYF.

The CDR3 reads CASSMSSGRGIAKNIQYF. CDR3 nucleotides: TGTGCCAGCAGCATGTCTAGCGGGAGGGGGATAGCCAAAAACATTCAGTACTTC. The chain recombines TRBV21-1 with TRBJ2-4; the table's D call TRBD2 went unverified against the DNA. TRBV21-1 is labeled a pseudogene. The CDR3 sequence is 18 residues long.

CDR3: CASSFLAGGGTGELFF. Written as DNA, the CDR3 is TGTGCCAGCAGTTTTCTTGCGGGAGGGGGGACCGGGGAGCTGTTTTTT. V gene TRBV28 combines with J gene TRBJ2-2; 9 nucleotides line up with TRBD2. The ends lost 3 bases at V and 5 bases at J; junction bases unmatched: 7. The CDR3 extends over 16 amino acids. Germline V gene lookup returns CDR1 MDHEN and CDR2 SYDVKM.

This clone was seen more than once but under ten times. The genes are TRBV10-3 and TRBJ1-4; TRBD1 is a possible D gene (5 bases). V lost 11 bases and J 8 bases, leaving 21 bases between the germline ends. Germline V lookup: CDR1 ENHRY, CDR2 SYGVKD. This CDR3 has 14 amino acids. The CDR3 spells CAANSGEVREKLFF. CDR3 bases: TGTGCCGCCAACTCGGGGGAAGTGAGGGAAAAACTGTTTTTT.

The V gene is TRBV7-2, the J gene TRBJ2-3; 7 bases fit TRBD2. Germline-derived CDR1 and CDR2 are SGHTA and FQGNSA. The CDR3 spans 15 residues. V was pared by 5 bases and J by 4 bases, with 9 bases of the junction left unmatched. CDR3 in DNA: TGTGCCAGCAGCCCCCTGGGCGGGAGCGCAGATACGCAGTATTTT. Translated: CASSPLGGSADTQYF.

The chain is built from TRBV14 and TRBJ2-7; D call uncertain. CDR3 size: 11 residues. The germline CDR1 and CDR2 sequences are SGHDN and FVKESK. The germline V and J ends were trimmed by 1 base and 5 bases, with 3 bases remaining between them. The CDR3 reads CASSQANEQYF. The CDR3 nucleotides are TGTGCCAGCAGCCAAGCAAACGAGCAGTACTTC.

The J gene is TRBJ1-2, the V gene TRBV5-6; possibly TRBD1 for D (5 bases). Germline V lookup: CDR1 SGHDT, CDR2 YYEEEE. Trimming shortened V by 2 bases and J by 5 bases, and 16 bases separated the two germline ends. CDR3 size: 15 residues. The CDR3 region has the DNA TGTGCCAGCAGCTTATGGGTCCGGGGGACTTATGGCTACACCTTC. Amino acids: CASSLWVRGTYGYTF.

The CDR3 loop reads CASSSTGWSTGELFF. CDR3 bases: TGTGCCAGCAGCTCCACGGGGTGGTCCACCGGGGAGCTGTTTTTT. The chain couples TRBV7-2 to TRBJ2-2; D is perhaps TRBD2 (5 bases). Trimming left V 4 bases short and J 4 bases short, with 13 bases between. This CDR3 is built from 15 residues. Germline V gives CDR1 SGHTA, CDR2 FQGNSA.

The chain employs TRBV6-5 and TRBJ2-1; tentative D call: TRBD2 (7 bases). In germline, CDR1 is MNHEY, CDR2 SVGAGI. Trimming left V 7 bases short and J 7 bases short, with 20 bases between. This CDR3 comprises 15 residues. As DNA, the CDR3 is TGTGCCAGCACCGCTGGGGCGGGGGCCGTTAATGAGCAGTTCTTC. Amino acid sequence: CASTAGAGAVNEQFF.